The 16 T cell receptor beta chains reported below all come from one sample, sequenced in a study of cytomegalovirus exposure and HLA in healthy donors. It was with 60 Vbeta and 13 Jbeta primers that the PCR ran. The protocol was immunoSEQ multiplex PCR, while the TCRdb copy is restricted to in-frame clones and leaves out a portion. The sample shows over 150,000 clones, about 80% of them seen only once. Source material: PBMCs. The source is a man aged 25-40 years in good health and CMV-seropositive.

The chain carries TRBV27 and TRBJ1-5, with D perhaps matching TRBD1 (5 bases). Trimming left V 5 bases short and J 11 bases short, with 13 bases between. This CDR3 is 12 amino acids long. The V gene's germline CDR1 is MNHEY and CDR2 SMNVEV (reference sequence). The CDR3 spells CASSPRQGTQHF. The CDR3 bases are TGTGCCAGCAGTCCCCGCCAGGGCACCCAGCATTTT.

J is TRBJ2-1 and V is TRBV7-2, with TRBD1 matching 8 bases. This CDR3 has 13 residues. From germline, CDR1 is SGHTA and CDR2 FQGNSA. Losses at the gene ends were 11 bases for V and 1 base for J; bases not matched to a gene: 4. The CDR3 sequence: CAATGASYNEQFF. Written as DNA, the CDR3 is TGTGCCGCGACAGGGGCGTCCTACAATGAGCAGTTCTTC.

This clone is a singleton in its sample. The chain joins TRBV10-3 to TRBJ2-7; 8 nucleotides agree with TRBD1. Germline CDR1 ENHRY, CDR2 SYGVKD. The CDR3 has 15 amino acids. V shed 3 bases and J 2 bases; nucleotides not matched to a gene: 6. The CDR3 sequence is CAISDTGGSTYEQYF. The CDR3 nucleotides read TGTGCCATCAGTGACACAGGGGGTAGCACCTACGAGCAGTACTTC.

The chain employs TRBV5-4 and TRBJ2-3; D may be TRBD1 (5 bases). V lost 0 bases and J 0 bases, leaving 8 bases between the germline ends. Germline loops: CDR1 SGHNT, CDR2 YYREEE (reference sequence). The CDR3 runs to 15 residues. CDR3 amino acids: CASSLVTASTDTQYF. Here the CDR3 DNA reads TGTGCCAGCAGCTTGGTGACAGCCAGCACAGATACGCAGTATTTT. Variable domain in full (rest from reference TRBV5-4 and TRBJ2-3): ETGVTQSPTHLIKTRGQQVTLRCSSQSGHNTVSWYQQALGQGPQFIFQYYREEENGRGNFPPRFSGLQFPNYSSELNVNALELDDSALYLCASSLVTASTDTQYFGPGTRLTVL.

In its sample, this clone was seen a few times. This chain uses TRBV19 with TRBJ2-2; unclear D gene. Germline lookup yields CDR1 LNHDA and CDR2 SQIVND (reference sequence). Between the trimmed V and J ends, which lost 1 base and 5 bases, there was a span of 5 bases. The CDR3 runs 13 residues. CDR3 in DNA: TGTGCCAGTAGTATAGCACTGACCGGGGAGCTGTTTTTT. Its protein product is CASSIALTGELFF.

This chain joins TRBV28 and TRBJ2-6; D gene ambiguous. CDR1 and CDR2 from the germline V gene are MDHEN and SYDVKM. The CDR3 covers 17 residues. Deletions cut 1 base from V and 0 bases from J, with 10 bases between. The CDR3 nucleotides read TGTGCCAGCAGTTTATACCCCTCGGGCTCTGGGGCCAACGTCCTGACTTTC. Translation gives CASSLYPSGSGANVLTF. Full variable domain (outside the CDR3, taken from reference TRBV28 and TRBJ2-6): DVKVTQSSRYLVKRTGEKVFLECVQDMDHENMFWYRQDPGLGLRLIYFSYDVKMKEKGDIPEGYSVSREKKERFSLILESASTNQTSMYLCASSLYPSGSGANVLTFGAGSRLTVL.

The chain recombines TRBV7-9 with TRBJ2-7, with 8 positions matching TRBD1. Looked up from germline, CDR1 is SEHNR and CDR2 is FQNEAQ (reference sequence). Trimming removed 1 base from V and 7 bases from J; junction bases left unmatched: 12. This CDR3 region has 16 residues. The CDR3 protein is CASSLGAITGGREQYF. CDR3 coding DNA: TGTGCCAGCAGCTTAGGAGCGATTACAGGGGGACGGGAGCAGTACTTC.

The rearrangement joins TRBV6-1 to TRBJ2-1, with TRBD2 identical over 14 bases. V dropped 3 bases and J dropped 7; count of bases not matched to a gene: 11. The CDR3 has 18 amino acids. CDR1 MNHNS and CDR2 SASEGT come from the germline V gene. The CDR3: CASSESGLAGGSWNEQFF. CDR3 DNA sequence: TGTGCCAGCAGTGAGAGTGGACTAGCGGGGGGTTCATGGAATGAGCAGTTCTTC.

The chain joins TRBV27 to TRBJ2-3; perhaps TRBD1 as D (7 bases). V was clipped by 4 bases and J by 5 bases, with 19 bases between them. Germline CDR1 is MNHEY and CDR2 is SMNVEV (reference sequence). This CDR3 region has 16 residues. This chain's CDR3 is CASSSLGRQGGDTQYF. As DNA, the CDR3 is TGTGCCAGCAGTTCTTTGGGGCGGCAGGGGGGAGATACGCAGTATTTT.

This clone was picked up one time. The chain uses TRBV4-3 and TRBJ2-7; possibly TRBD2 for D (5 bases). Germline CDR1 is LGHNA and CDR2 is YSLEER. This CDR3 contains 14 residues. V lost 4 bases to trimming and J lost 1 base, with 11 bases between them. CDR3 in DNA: TGCGCCAGCAGCCTCTGGACGGGGTCCTACGAGCAGTACTTC. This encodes CASSLWTGSYEQYF.

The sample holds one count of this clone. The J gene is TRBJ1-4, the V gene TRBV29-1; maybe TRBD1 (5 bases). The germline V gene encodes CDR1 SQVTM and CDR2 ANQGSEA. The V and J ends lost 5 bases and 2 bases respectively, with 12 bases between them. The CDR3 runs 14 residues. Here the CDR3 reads CSVIPGGTNEKLFF. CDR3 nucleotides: TGCAGCGTTATCCCGGGGGGGACTAATGAAAAACTGTTTTTT.

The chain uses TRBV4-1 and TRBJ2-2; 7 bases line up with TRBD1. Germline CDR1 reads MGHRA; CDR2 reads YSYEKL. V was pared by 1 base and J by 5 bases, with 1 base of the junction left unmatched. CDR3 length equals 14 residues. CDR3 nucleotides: TGCGCCAGCAGCCAAGCGACAGGGACCGGGGAGCTGTTTTTT. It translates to CASSQATGTGELFF.

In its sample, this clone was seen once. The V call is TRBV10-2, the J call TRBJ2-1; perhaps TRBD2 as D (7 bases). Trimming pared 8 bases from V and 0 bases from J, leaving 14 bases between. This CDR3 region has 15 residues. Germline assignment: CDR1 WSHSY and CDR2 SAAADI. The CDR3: CASGGADSSYNEQFF. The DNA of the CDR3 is TGCGCCAGCGGGGGGGCGGATAGCTCCTACAATGAGCAGTTCTTC.

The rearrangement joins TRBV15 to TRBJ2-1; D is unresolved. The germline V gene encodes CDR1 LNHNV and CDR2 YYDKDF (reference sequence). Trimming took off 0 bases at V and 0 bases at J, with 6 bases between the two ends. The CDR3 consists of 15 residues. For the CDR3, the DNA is TGTGCCACCAGCAGAGATCCGGGCTCCTACAATGAGCAGTTCTTC. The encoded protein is CATSRDPGSYNEQFF.

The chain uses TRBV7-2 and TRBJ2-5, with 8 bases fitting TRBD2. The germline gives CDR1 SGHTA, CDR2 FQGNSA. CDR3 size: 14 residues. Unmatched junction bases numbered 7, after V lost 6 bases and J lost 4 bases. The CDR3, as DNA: TGTGCCAGCAGGCCCGGGGGGGCCAGAGAGACCCAGTACTTC. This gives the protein CASRPGGARETQYF.

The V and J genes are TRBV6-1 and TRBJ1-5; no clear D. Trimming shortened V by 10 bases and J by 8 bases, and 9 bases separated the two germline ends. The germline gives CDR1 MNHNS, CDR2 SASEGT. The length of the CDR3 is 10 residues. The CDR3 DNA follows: TGTGCCACCGGTCGTGAGCCCCAGCATTTT. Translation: CATGREPQHF.